The rows below give T cell receptor beta chains drawn from one sample of a study of blood T cell repertoires in COVID-19. Generated by immunoSEQ multiplex PCR, the TCRdb table keeps only in-frame clones and is missing some. This table has fewer than 120,000 clones, less than 85% appearing once. Sequenced input: peripheral blood. The receptor set was obtained from a woman older than 75 with acute or convalescent COVID-19. The CDR3 runs from the conserved cysteine through the conserved F or W. D genes are given only for firm matches. Clone size is given for some rows only: seen once, a few or many times, or a class if the clone is expanded.

v_call	d_call	clone_size	j_call	cdr3_nt	cdr3_aa
TRBV10-2	NA	NA	TRBJ2-7	TGCGCCAGCAGAGAAAGGAGCTCCTACGAGCAGTACTTC	CASRERSSYEQYF
TRBV7-2	TRBD1	few	TRBJ1-1	TGTGCCAGCAGCCCGAGGACAGGGGACCGTCGCGGAGCTTTCTTT	CASSPRTGDRRGAFF
TRBV12-1	NA	few	TRBJ2-4	TGTGCCAGCAGCTTGGACAGTCTAGCCAAAAACATTCAGTACTTC	CASSLDSLAKNIQYF
TRBV5-6	NA	NA	TRBJ1-2	TGTGCCAGCAGAATTACAGGACGAAGGGACTATGGCTACACCTTC	CASRITGRRDYGYTF
TRBV18	TRBD1	NA	TRBJ1-5	TGTGCCAGCTCACCATTCCCCTCCGGGACAGATAGCAATCAGCCCCAGCATTTT	CASSPFPSGTDSNQPQHF
TRBV5-1	TRBD1	NA	TRBJ1-1	TGCGCCAGCAGCTTACAGGGGCGAACGGACACTGAAGCTTTCTTT	CASSLQGRTDTEAFF
TRBV30	TRBD1	few	TRBJ1-1	TGTGCCTGGAGCGAGGGACAGGGCGTTTCGGATGAAGCTTTCTTT	CAWSEGQGVSDEAFF
TRBV18	NA	NA	TRBJ2-2	TGTGCCAGCTCACCATCCTTGGCTAGCGACAACACCGGGGAGCTGTTTTTT	CASSPSLASDNTGELFF
TRBV4-3	TRBD1	NA	TRBJ1-1	TGCGCCAGCAGCCAAGATCCAAGACAGGGTGACACTGAAGCTTTCTTT	CASSQDPRQGDTEAFF
TRBV5-1	NA	NA	TRBJ2-3	TGCGCCAGCAGCTTGGAAGGGCAGGGCGTAGACACAGATACGCAGTATTTT	CASSLEGQGVDTDTQYF
TRBV18	TRBD1	NA	TRBJ1-2	TGTGCCAGCTCACGCGGGACAGGAGAATATGGCTACACCTTC	CASSRGTGEYGYTF
TRBV12-3/TRBV12-4	NA	NA	TRBJ1-1	TGTGCCAGCAGTCTGAGGGTCAACACTGAAGCTTTCTTT	CASSLRVNTEAFF
TRBV6-6	TRBD1	once	TRBJ2-3	TGTGCCAGCACGAGACAGGGTAGCAGAACAGATACGCAGTATTTT	CASTRQGSRTDTQYF
TRBV19	NA	NA	TRBJ1-1	TGTGCCAGTAGTACAAGAGGGAACACTGAAGCTTTCTTT	CASSTRGNTEAFF
TRBV6-2/TRBV6-3	NA	NA	TRBJ2-7	TGTGCCAGCAGTGGCCCGGGGAGGCAGGGTGCGGGCTACGAGCAGTACTTC	CASSGPGRQGAGYEQYF
TRBV5-1	NA	NA	TRBJ2-1	TGCGCCAGCAGCTTGACTCCAGGGTCCTGGGACAATGAGCAGTTCTTC	CASSLTPGSWDNEQFF
TRBV9	TRBD1	NA	TRBJ1-5	TGTGCCAGCAGCGTCCAGGGGGTAGGTCAGCCCCAGCATTTT	CASSVQGVGQPQHF
TRBV2	TRBD1	few	TRBJ1-1	TGTGCCAGCAGTGAAGACAGGGGGCCGATGATTGCTTTCTTT	CASSEDRGPMIAFF
TRBV3-1/TRBV3-2	TRBD1	NA	TRBJ2-1	TGTGCCAGCAGCTTTCCCGACAGGGGGAATGAGCAGTTCTTC	CASSFPDRGNEQFF
TRBV5-1	TRBD1	NA	TRBJ2-7	TGCGCCAGCAGCTCGGACAGGGGCTACGAGCAGTACTTC	CASSSDRGYEQYF
TRBV18	NA	NA	TRBJ2-1	TGTGCCAGCTCACCAGCTAGCGAAGCCTACAATGAGCAGTTCTTC	CASSPASEAYNEQFF
TRBV11-2	TRBD1	NA	TRBJ1-6	TGTGCCAGCAGCCTTCGACAGGGGGCCGGTTCACCCCTCCACTTT	CASSLRQGAGSPLHF
TRBV3-1/TRBV3-2	NA	once	TRBJ2-7	TGTGCCAGCAGCCAAGTGGCAGGGGCCGAGCAGTACTTC	CASSQVAGAEQYF
TRBV7-2	NA	NA	TRBJ1-1	TGTGCCAGCAGCTTAATTGAGGCTGAAGCTTTCTTT	CASSLIEAEAFF
TRBV4-1	NA	NA	TRBJ2-7	TGCGCCAGCAGCCAAGGCAGGGACTACGAGCAGTACTTC	CASSQGRDYEQYF
TRBV7-8	NA	few	TRBJ2-2	TGTGCCAGCGGCACCCGAAGAGGAGGTGACGGGGAGCTGTTTTTT	CASGTRRGGDGELFF
TRBV7-2	TRBD1	few	TRBJ1-6	TGTGCCAGCAGCTTATCCGGGACAGCGAAGGTACCCCTCCACTTT	CASSLSGTAKVPLHF
TRBV9	TRBD2	NA	TRBJ2-3	TGTGCCAGCAGCGTAGGTCGCGGGGGGGACACAGATACGCAGTATTTT	CASSVGRGGDTDTQYF
TRBV2	TRBD2	NA	TRBJ2-5	TGTGCCAGCAGCTGGTTTAGCGGGGCTCAAGAGACCCAGTACTTC	CASSWFSGAQETQYF
TRBV13	TRBD2	once	TRBJ2-1	TGTGCCAGCAGCTTAGCCGGGACTAGCCACCTTAGCTTCACCTACAATGAGCAGTTCTTC	CASSLAGTSHLSFTYNEQFF
TRBV4-1	NA	NA	TRBJ2-7	TGCGCCAGCAGCCAACGGGACTCCTACGAGCAGTACTTC	CASSQRDSYEQYF
TRBV9	TRBD1	NA	TRBJ2-1	TGTGCCAGCAGCTTCGGGACAGGGGGCGTTGAGCAGTTCTTC	CASSFGTGGVEQFF
TRBV6-5	TRBD1	NA	TRBJ1-2	TGTGCCAGCAGTTACCTAGTCGCCGGGACAGGGTATGGCTACACCTTC	CASSYLVAGTGYGYTF
TRBV12-3/TRBV12-4	TRBD1	NA	TRBJ1-2	TGTGCCAGCAGTTTGGGACAGGGCTATGGCTACACCTTC	CASSLGQGYGYTF
TRBV27	TRBD2	NA	TRBJ2-2	TGTGCCAGCAGTCCCAGCGGGAGAAGCGGCGGGGAGCTGTTTTTT	CASSPSGRSGGELFF
TRBV10-3	NA	NA	TRBJ2-5	TGTGCCATCAGTGAATACAGGGAGATGGAGACCCAGTACTTC	CAISEYREMETQYF
TRBV7-6	TRBD2	NA	TRBJ2-6	TGTGCCAGCAGCCGGGCGGGGGGCCCTGGGGCCAACGTCCTGACTTTC	CASSRAGGPGANVLTF
TRBV5-1	NA	NA	TRBJ1-4	TGCGCCAGCAGCTTGGGTCCCAGCGATGAAAAACTGTTTTTT	CASSLGPSDEKLFF
TRBV3-1/TRBV3-2	NA	NA	TRBJ1-2	TGTGCCAGCAGCCAAGATCACAGGGACTATGGCTACACCTTC	CASSQDHRDYGYTF
TRBV7-2	NA	NA	TRBJ2-3	TGTGCCAGCAGCTTAGATGCGGGCGGACTCCGCACAGATACGCAGTATTTT	CASSLDAGGLRTDTQYF
TRBV5-4	NA	once	TRBJ2-1	TGTGCCAGCAGCTTGTCCCCCAGCGGGTATTACAATGAGCAGTTCTTC	CASSLSPSGYYNEQFF
TRBV18	NA	NA	TRBJ2-5	TGTGCCAGCTCACCATCGCTCGGGGAGACCCAGTACTTC	CASSPSLGETQYF
TRBV7-8	NA	NA	TRBJ2-4	TGTGCCAGCAGCTTAGAGGCGGCCCAAAACATTCAGTACTTC	CASSLEAAQNIQYF
TRBV5-1	TRBD1	NA	TRBJ1-2	TGCGCCAGCAGAGCCGGGACAGGGGCCGCGGGCTACACCTTC	CASRAGTGAAGYTF
TRBV5-4	NA	NA	TRBJ2-6	TGTGCCAGCACCCTTGAGTTAGGGGGATCGGGGGCCAACGTCCTGACTTTC	CASTLELGGSGANVLTF
TRBV7-9	TRBD2	NA	TRBJ2-2	TGTGCCAGCAGCGGACTAGCGGGAGTCACCGGGGAGCTGTTTTTT	CASSGLAGVTGELFF
TRBV2	NA	NA	TRBJ1-6	TGTGCCAGCAGGGACAGAAATTCACCCCTCCACTTT	CASRDRNSPLHF
TRBV5-1	NA	NA	TRBJ1-2	TGCGCCAGCAGCTTGGAGGGGTCCTCAAACTCCCTTGGCTACACCTTC	CASSLEGSSNSLGYTF
TRBV27	TRBD1	NA	TRBJ2-7	TGTGCCAGCAGTAACAGGGGCGCACTTAGGGAGCAGTACTTC	CASSNRGALREQYF
TRBV24-1	NA	NA	TRBJ2-3	TGTGCCACCAGTGTTCCTGGGGAGGATACGCAGTATTTT	CATSVPGEDTQYF
TRBV4-1	NA	NA	TRBJ1-3	TGCGCCAGCAGCCCCGCCGGGACTTCAAGATCTGGAAACACCATATATTTT	CASSPAGTSRSGNTIYF
TRBV5-4	NA	NA	TRBJ2-1	TGTGCCAGCAGCTTGCGTCCCGGACTGGCGGCCAATGAGCAGTTCTTC	CASSLRPGLAANEQFF
TRBV3-1/TRBV3-2	NA	NA	TRBJ1-5	TGTGCCAGCAGTCTGTCGGGATCCAATCAGCCCCAGCATTTT	CASSLSGSNQPQHF